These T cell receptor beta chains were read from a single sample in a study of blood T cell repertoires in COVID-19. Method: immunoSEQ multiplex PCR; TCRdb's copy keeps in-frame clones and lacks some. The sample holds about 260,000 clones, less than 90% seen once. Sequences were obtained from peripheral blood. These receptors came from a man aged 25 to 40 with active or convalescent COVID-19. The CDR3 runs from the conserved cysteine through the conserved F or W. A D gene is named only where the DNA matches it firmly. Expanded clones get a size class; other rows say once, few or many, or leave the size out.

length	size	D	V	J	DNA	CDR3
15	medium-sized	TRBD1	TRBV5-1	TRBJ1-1	TGCGCCAGCAGCTGGGACAGGGGGAGGGGAACTGAAGCTTTCTTT	CASSWDRGRGTEAFF
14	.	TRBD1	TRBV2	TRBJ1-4	TGTGCCAGCGGGGGACAGGGGAATAATGAAAAACTGTTTTTT	CASGGQGNNEKLFF
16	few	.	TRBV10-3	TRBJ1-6	TGTGCCATCAGTGATAGGGGAAAAGACAATAATTCACCCCTCCACTTT	CAISDRGKDNNSPLHF
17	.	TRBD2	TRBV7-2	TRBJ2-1	TGTGCCAGCAGCCCCAATTACGTAGCGGGGGGGAACAATGAGCAGTTCTTC	CASSPNYVAGGNNEQFF
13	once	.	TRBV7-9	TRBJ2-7	TGTGCCAGCAGCCGACAGGAGACTTACGAGCAGTACTTC	CASSRQETYEQYF
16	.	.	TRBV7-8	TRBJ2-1	TGTGCCAGCAACGTGGTGGGGGGGGCCTACGTTAGTGAGCAGTTCTTC	CASNVVGGAYVSEQFF
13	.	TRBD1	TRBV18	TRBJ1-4	TGTGCCAGCCGGGACAGCCTGGGGGAAAAACTGTTTTTT	CASRDSLGEKLFF
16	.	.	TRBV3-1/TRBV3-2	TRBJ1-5	TGTGCCAGCAGCCAAGATTCCAGGGGCGCCAATCAGCCCCAGCATTTT	CASSQDSRGANQPQHF
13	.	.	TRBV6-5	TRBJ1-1	TGTGCCAGCAGTCCCAGGGGTAGCACTGAAGCTTTCTTT	CASSPRGSTEAFF
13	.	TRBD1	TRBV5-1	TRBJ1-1	TGCGCCAGCAGCTTACAGGGGCCATGGGAGGCTTTCTTT	CASSLQGPWEAFF
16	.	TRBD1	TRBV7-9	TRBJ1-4	TGTGCCAGCAGCTTTCTGGGGACAGGGGGCGATGAAAAACTGTTTTTT	CASSFLGTGGDEKLFF
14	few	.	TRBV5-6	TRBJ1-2	TGTGCCAGCAGCTTGTGGGAGGGCAACTATGGCTACACCTTC	CASSLWEGNYGYTF
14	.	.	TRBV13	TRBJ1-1	TGTGCCAGCAGCTTAGGGCCGGGGAACACTGAAGCTTTCTTT	CASSLGPGNTEAFF
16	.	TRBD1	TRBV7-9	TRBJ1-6	TGTGCCAGCAGCTCGGGACAGGGGTTTTATAATTCACCCCTCCACTTT	CASSSGQGFYNSPLHF
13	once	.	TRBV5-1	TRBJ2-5	TGCGCCAGCACCAACCCCTCAGGGGAGACCCAGTACTTC	CASTNPSGETQYF
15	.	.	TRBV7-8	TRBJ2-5	TGTGCCAGCACCCCCATCGGGGGCAGGGGGGAGACCCAGTACTTC	CASTPIGGRGETQYF
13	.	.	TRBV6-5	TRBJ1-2	TGTGCCACCTTCTCAGGGGTGCGCGGTGGCTACACCTTC	CATFSGVRGGYTF
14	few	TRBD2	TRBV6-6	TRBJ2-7	TGTGCCAGCAGTACGACTAGCCGGACCTACGAGCAGTACTTC	CASSTTSRTYEQYF
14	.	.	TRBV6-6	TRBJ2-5	TGTGCCAGCAGTGCGGGGAGGTACCAAGAGACCCAGTACTTC	CASSAGRYQETQYF
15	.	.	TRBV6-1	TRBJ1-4	TGTGCCAGCAGTGACCCCCCGGGAGGCCGTGAAAAACTGTTTTTT	CASSDPPGGREKLFF
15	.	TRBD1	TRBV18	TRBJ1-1	TGTGCCAGCTCACCACTTGAGACAGGGGACACTGAAGCTTTCTTT	CASSPLETGDTEAFF
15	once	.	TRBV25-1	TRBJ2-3	TGTGCCAGCAGTGAATTTCGCGACACACAGGATACGCAGTATTTT	CASSEFRDTQDTQYF
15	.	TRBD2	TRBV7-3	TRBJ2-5	TGTGCCAGCAGCTTATCGACTAGCCTGGGGGAGACCCAGTACTTC	CASSLSTSLGETQYF